This passage covers 20 T cell receptor beta chains from one sample sequenced in a study of blood T cell repertoires in COVID-19. The repertoire was sequenced with immunoSEQ multiplex PCR; TCRdb's copy has only in-frame clones and lacks some. The repertoire has 55,000 to 85,000 clones, 70% to 90% of them found once; the top ten carry roughly an eighth. Sequenced input: peripheral blood. These receptors all come from a human donor in a cohort sampled during active COVID-19.

V is TRBV19 and J is TRBJ2-7; TRBD2 aligns across 8 bases. J gave up 3 bases and V 6 bases, and 4 bases lay outside the gene matches. CDR1 LNHDA and CDR2 SQIVND come from the germline V gene (reference sequence). The CDR3 runs 13 residues. CDR3 region: CASSPGLVYEQYF. In DNA, the CDR3 is TGTGCCAGTAGCCCGGGACTAGTCTACGAGCAGTACTTC.

This chain connects TRBV4-3 to TRBJ2-7; 7 bases agree with TRBD1. Germline values: CDR1 LGHNA, CDR2 YSLEER. The CDR3 consists of 15 residues. J gave up 3 bases and V 1 base, and 6 bases lay outside the gene matches. The CDR3 DNA follows: TGCGCCAGCAGCCAAGGATGGGACAGACGCTACGAGCAGTACTTC. It encodes CASSQGWDRRYEQYF.

In its sample, this clone was seen once. The V gene is TRBV6-5, the J gene TRBJ1-1; possibly TRBD1 for D (6 bases). V was pared by 8 bases and J by 5 bases, with 15 bases between. The CDR3 is 13 amino acids. Germline loops: CDR1 MNHEY, CDR2 SVGAGI. This CDR3 is CASHRGGGTEAFF. CDR3 bases: TGTGCCAGCCATAGAGGGGGTGGTACTGAAGCTTTCTTT.

V is TRBV7-2 and J is TRBJ1-2; no reliable D call. Germline V gene lookup returns CDR1 SGHTA and CDR2 FQGNSA. Trimming cost V 5 bases and J 2 bases, with 9 bases left between them. The CDR3 extends over 13 amino acids. The CDR3 coding sequence is TGTGCCAGCAGCATAGACATAAACTATGGCTACACCTTC. This gives the protein CASSIDINYGYTF.

The chain combines TRBV10-1 with TRBJ2-7; no clear D. CDR1 and CDR2 (germline): WNHNN, SYGVQD (reference sequence). This CDR3 spans 15 amino acids. V gave up 3 bases and J gave up 3 bases, with 15 bases separating them. The CDR3 here is CASSDCLGRFYEQYF. The CDR3 DNA follows: TGCGCCAGCAGTGACTGTTTGGGCAGGTTCTACGAGCAGTACTTC.

The V gene is TRBV9, the J gene TRBJ2-7; D unresolved. V was shortened by 4 bases and J by 0 bases, with 8 bases between the two germline ends. Per the germline V gene, CDR1 is SGDLS and CDR2 is YYNGEE. The CDR3 contains 13 residues. Written as DNA, the CDR3 is TGTGCCAGCAGCAGCGAAAGCTCCTACGAGCAGTACTTC. Its translation is CASSSESSYEQYF.

The rearrangement links TRBV7-2 to TRBJ1-2; TRBD1 agrees at 8 bases. From germline, CDR1 is SGHTA and CDR2 FQGNSA. The trim removed 5 bases at V and 8 bases at J, leaving 10 bases unmatched. The CDR3 covers 14 residues. The CDR3 protein is CASSPQGATRGYTF. Written as DNA, the CDR3 is TGTGCCAGCAGCCCGCAGGGGGCAACACGCGGCTACACCTTC.

The V and J genes are TRBV9 and TRBJ2-1, with D possibly being TRBD1 (6 bases). Trimming cost V 3 bases and J 6 bases, with 22 bases left between them. Germline V CDR1 and CDR2: SGDLS, YYNGEE. The CDR3 spans 17 residues. CDR3 amino acids: CASSARVRGHLFNEQFF. The CDR3 nucleotides read TGTGCCAGCAGCGCGAGGGTCCGGGGACACCTTTTCAATGAGCAGTTCTTC.

V is TRBV18 and J is TRBJ2-6; no firm D call. Germline loops: CDR1 KGHSH, CDR2 LQKENI. The CDR3 is 17 amino acids. Deletions cut 1 base from V and 0 bases from J, with 10 bases between. CDR3 bases: TGTGCCAGCTCACCACTCACAGCTTCCTCTGGGGCCAACGTCCTGACTTTC. As protein: CASSPLTASSGANVLTF.

The chain employs TRBV3-1 (or the pseudogene TRBV3-2) and TRBJ2-3; TRBD2 agrees at 12 bases. V lost 8 bases and J lost 6; bases outside the gene matches: 15. CDR1 is LGHDT and CDR2 is YNNKEL in the germline V gene (reference sequence). The CDR3 length is 17 residues. The CDR3: CASSFRLAGAPGDTQYF. In DNA form, the CDR3 reads TGTGCCAGCTCCTTCCGACTAGCGGGGGCTCCAGGGGATACGCAGTATTTT.

Worth noting for this clone: The sample carries other DNA sequences with the same CDR3. The genes are TRBV19 and TRBJ1-1; tentatively, D is TRBD1 (5 bases). The germline V gene has CDR1 LNHDA and CDR2 SQIVND (reference sequence). The CDR3 sequence is 12 residues long. V gave up 6 bases and J gave up 5 bases, with 10 bases separating them. CDR3 nucleotides: TGTGCCAGTAGCCCGGGGGGTACTGAAGCTTTCTTT. Translated, it gives CASSPGGTEAFF.

The chain employs TRBV28 and TRBJ1-4; D call uncertain. Trimming cost V 5 bases and J 2 bases, with 12 bases left between them. CDR3 length: 15 amino acids. Germline CDR1 MDHEN, CDR2 SYDVKM. CDR3 loop: CASSPRVGTNEKLFF. CDR3 nucleotide sequence: TGTGCCAGCAGTCCCCGGGTTGGGACTAATGAAAAACTGTTTTTT. The variable domain in full, with the rest retrieved from reference TRBV28 and TRBJ1-4, is DVKVTQSSRYLVKRTGEKVFLECVQDMDHENMFWYRQDPGLGLRLIYFSYDVKMKEKGDIPEGYSVSREKKERFSLILESASTNQTSMYLCASSPRVGTNEKLFFGSGTQLSVL.

The rearrangement joins TRBV5-1 to TRBJ1-2; the D gene is possibly TRBD1 (6 bases). V was shortened by 0 bases and J by 3 bases, with 9 bases between the two germline ends. The CDR3 sequence is 14 residues long. Germline CDR1 reads SGHRS; CDR2 reads YFSETQ. CDR3 coding DNA: TGCGCCAGCAGCTTGGCGACAGGATACTATGGCTACACCTTC. Translated, it gives CASSLATGYYGYTF.

This clone has a handful of counts. The chain links TRBV5-1 to TRBJ1-1; weak D call: TRBD1 (6 bases). The CDR3 runs 17 residues. V lost 0 bases and J lost 3, with 18 bases in between. Germline V CDR1 and CDR2: SGHRS, YFSETQ. CDR3 region: CASSLAGLGAQDTEAFF. CDR3 in DNA: TGCGCCAGCAGCTTGGCGGGTCTGGGGGCGCAAGACACTGAAGCTTTCTTT.

This clone has just one count. The genes are TRBV6-4 and TRBJ2-1; 10 nucleotides align to TRBD1. J was trimmed by 6 bases and V by 0 bases; bases with no gene match: 5. This CDR3 has 16 amino acids. Germline assignment: CDR1 MRHNA and CDR2 SNTAGT. In DNA, the CDR3 is TGTGCCAGCAGTGACTCGAGTGGGACAGGGGCCAATGAGCAGTTCTTC. Its protein is CASSDSSGTGANEQFF.

This clone was seen more than once but under ten times. The V and J genes are TRBV9 and TRBJ2-3; TRBD2 might be the D (6 bases). Per germline, CDR1 SGDLS and CDR2 YYNGEE. Deletions cut 4 bases from V and 8 bases from J, with 14 bases between. CDR3 length equals 13 residues. Here the CDR3 DNA reads TGTGCCAGCAGCACCCCCCAGGGACTTACGCAGTATTTT. This sequence encodes CASSTPQGLTQYF.

Remarks on this clone: The sample carries other DNA sequences with the same CDR3. This sequence joins TRBV18 and TRBJ1-3; 11 bases align to TRBD1. CDR3 length: 15 amino acids. CDR1 and CDR2 from the germline V gene are KGHSH and LQKENI. J gave up 7 bases and V 0 bases, and 2 bases lay outside the gene matches. CDR3 region: CASSPPGTGGNTIYF. The DNA for the CDR3 is TGTGCCAGCTCACCACCCGGGACAGGGGGGAACACCATATATTTT.

DNA for the CDR3: TGTGCCACCACAGGGGCTTATGGCTACACCTTC. This encodes CATTGAYGYTF. V gene TRBV2 combines with J gene TRBJ1-2; 7 positions agree with TRBD1. With 10 bases clipped from V and 5 bases from J, the junction kept 4 bases outside the gene matches. The CDR3 runs 11 residues. CDR1 SNHLY and CDR2 FYNNEI come from the germline V gene.

The chain has TRBV7-2 and TRBJ1-5; 9 positions match TRBD1. Germline CDR1 is SGHTA and CDR2 is FQGNSA. V lost 8 bases and J lost 4; bases outside the gene matches: 9. The CDR3 length is 15 residues. The CDR3 loop reads CASAPTGTGNQPQHF. CDR3 DNA: TGTGCCAGCGCTCCGACGGGGACAGGGAATCAGCCCCAGCATTTT.

J is TRBJ2-5 and V is TRBV9; tentatively, D is TRBD2 (5 bases). Trimming stripped 0 bases from V and 1 base from J, with 10 bases between. CDR3 length: 15 residues. Per germline, CDR1 SGDLS and CDR2 YYNGEE. The CDR3 here is CASSVGAAPQETQYF. The CDR3, as DNA: TGTGCCAGCAGCGTAGGAGCGGCCCCCCAAGAGACCCAGTACTTC. Full variable domain (missing parts from reference TRBV9 and TRBJ2-5): DSGVTQTPKHLITATGQRVTLRCSPRSGDLSVYWYQQSLDQGLQFLIQYYNGEERAKGNILERFSAQQFPDLHSELNLSSLELGDSALYFCASSVGAAPQETQYFGPGTRLLVL.